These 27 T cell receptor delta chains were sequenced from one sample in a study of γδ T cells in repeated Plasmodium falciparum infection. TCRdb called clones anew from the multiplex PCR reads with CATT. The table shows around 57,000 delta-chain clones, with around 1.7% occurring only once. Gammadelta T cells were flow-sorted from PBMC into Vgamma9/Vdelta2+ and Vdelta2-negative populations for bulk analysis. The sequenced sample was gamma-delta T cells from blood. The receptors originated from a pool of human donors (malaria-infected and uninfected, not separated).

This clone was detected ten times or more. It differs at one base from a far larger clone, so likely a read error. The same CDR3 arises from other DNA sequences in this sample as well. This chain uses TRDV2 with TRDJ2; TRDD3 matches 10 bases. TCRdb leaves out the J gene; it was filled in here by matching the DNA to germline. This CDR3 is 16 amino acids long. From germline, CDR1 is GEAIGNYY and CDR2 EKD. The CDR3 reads CACDTGGIRGTAQLFF. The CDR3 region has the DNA TGTGCCTGCGACACCGGGGGGATACGAGGGACAGCACAACTCTTCTTT.

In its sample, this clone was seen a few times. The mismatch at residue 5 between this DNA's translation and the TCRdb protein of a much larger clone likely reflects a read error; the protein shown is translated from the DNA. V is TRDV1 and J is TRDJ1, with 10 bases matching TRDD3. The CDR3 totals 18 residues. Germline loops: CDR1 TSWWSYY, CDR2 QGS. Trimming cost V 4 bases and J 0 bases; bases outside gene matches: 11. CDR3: CALGGPSVLGDYTDKLIF. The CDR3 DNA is TGTGCTCTTGGGGGACCTTCAGTACTGGGGGATTACACCGATAAACTCATCTTT.

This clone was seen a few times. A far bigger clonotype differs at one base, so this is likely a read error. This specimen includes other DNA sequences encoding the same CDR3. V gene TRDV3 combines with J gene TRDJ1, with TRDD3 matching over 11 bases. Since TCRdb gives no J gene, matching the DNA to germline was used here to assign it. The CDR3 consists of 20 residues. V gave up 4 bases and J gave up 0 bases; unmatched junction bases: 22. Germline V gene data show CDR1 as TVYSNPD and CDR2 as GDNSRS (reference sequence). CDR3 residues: CASFSYVRAGGYLYTDKLIF. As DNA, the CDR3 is TGTGCCTCTTTTTCCTACGTTCGGGCTGGGGGATACTTATACACCGATAAACTCATCTTT.

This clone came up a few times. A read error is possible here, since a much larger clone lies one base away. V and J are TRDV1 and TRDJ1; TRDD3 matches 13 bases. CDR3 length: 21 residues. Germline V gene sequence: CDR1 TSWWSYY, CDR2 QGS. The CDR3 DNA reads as TGTGCTCCTGGGGAATCCGTTCCTACAAGTACTGGGGGATACGCTACCGATAAACTCATCTTT. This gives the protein CAPGESVPTSTGGYATDKLIF.

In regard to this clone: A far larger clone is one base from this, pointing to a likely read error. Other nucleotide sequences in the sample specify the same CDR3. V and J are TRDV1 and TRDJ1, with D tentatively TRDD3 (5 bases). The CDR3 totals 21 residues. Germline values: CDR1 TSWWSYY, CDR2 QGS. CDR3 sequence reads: CALGELAVAGSSRWYTDKLIF. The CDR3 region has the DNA TGTGCTCTTGGGGAACTGGCGGTGGCGGGATCCTCAAGGTGGTACACCGACAAACTCATCTTT.

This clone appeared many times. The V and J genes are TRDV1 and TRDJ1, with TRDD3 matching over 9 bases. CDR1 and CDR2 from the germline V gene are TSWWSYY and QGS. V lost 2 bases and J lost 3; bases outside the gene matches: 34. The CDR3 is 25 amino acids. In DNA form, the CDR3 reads TGTGCTCTTGGGGAATCCCAGCCACGCGGGGGCTACTGGGGGACCCCGGGGGGGGAGTCCGATAAACTCATCTTT. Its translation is CALGESQPRGGYWGTPGGESDKLIF.

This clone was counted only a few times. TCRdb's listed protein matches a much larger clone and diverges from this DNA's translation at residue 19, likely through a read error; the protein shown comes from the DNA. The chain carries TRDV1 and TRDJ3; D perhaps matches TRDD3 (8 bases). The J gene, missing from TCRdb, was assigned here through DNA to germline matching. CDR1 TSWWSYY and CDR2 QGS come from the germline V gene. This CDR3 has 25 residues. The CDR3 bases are TGTGCTCTTGGGGATCCAATTTTCCTACAGGGGGATAACCGTGCGGACTCCTGGGGCACCCGACAGATGTTTTTC. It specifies CALGDPIFLQGDNRADSWGTRQMFF.

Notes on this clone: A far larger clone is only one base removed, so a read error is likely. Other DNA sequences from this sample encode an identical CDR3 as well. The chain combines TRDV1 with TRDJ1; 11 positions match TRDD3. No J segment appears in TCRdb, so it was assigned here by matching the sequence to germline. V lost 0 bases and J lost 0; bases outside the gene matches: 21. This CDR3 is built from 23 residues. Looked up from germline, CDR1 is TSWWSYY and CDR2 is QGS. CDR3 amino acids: CALGELFPTRTLNWGIDTDKLIF. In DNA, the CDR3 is TGTGCTCTTGGGGAACTCTTTCCTACGAGGACCTTAAACTGGGGGATAGACACCGATAAACTCATCTTT.

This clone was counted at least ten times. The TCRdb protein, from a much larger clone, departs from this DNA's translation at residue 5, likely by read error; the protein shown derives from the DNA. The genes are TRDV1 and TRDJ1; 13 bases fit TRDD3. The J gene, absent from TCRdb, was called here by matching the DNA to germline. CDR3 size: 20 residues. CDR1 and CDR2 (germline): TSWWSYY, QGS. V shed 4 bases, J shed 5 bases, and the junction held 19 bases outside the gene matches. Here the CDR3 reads CALGGPYPNLYWGIRDKLIF. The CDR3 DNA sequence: TGTGCTCTTGGGGGACCCTACCCAAACCTCTACTGGGGGATACGAGATAAACTCATCTTT.

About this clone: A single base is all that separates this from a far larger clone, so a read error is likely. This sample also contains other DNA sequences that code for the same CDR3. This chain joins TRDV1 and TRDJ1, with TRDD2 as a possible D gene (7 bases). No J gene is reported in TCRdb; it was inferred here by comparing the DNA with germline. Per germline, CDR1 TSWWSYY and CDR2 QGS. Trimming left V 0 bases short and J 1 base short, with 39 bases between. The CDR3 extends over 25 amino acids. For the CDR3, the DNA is TGTGCTCTTGGGGAACTACAAAGGTACGTCTTCCTAGCTCCTACTGGGAACTATACCACCGATAAACTCATCTTT. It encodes CALGELQRYVFLAPTGNYTTDKLIF.

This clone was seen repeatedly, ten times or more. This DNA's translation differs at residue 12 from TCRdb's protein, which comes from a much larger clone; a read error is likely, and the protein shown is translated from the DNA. As DNA, the CDR3 is TGTGCTCTTGGGGACCCAAGTCCCTTCGGGAGGGAGTACACCGATAAACTCATCTTT. It yields the protein CALGDPSPFGREYTDKLIF. The chain links TRDV1 to TRDJ1; possibly TRDD2 for D (5 bases). As TCRdb names no J gene, one was assigned here on the basis of a DNA match to germline. Germline assignment: CDR1 TSWWSYY and CDR2 QGS. The V gene lost 3 bases and the J gene lost 0 bases, with 23 bases spanning the gap. This CDR3 has 19 amino acids.

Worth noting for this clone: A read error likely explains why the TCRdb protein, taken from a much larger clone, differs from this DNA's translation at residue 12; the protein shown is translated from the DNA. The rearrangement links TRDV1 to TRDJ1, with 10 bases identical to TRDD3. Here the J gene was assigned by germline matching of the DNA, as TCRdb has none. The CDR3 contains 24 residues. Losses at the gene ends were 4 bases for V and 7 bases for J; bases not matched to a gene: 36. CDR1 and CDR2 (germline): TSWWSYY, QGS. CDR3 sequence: CALGGEMPSYLFLLTGGFFGKLIF. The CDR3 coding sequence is TGTGCTCTTGGGGGAGAGATGCCTTCCTATCTCTTTCTCCTAACTGGGGGATTTTTCGGTAAACTCATCTTT.

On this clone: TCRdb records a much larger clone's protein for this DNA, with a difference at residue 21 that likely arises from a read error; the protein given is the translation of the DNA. Here the CDR3 DNA reads TGTGCTCTTGGGGAACTCTGTTTCCTGTCATCTTCCTTAGCGGCTACTGGGGGCGAGTACGCCGATAAACTCATCTTT. Amino acids: CALGELCFLSSSLAATGGEYADKLIF. The V and J genes are TRDV1 and TRDJ1, with 8 bases lining up with TRDD3. TCRdb is silent on the J gene; assignment here came from matching the DNA to germline. The CDR3 sequence is 26 residues long. V shed 0 bases, J shed 3 bases, and the junction held 36 bases outside the gene matches. Germline V CDR1 and CDR2: TSWWSYY, QGS.

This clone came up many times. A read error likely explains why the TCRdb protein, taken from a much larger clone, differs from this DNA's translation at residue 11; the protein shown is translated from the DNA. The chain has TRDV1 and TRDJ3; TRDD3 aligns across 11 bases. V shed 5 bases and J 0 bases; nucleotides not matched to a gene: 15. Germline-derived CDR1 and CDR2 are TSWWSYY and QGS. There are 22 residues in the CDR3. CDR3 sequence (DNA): TGTGCTCTTGGGCGAACGTGGGGGATACGCGCTTCGAGCTCCTGGGACACCCGACAGATGTTTTTC. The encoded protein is CALGRTWGIRASSSWDTRQMFF.

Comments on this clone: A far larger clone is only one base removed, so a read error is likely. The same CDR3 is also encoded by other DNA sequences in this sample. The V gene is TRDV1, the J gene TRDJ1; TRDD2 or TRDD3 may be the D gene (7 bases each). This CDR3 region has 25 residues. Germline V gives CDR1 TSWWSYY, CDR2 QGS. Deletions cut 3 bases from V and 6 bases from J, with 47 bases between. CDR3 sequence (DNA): TGTGCTCTTGGGGAGGCCCTATTCCTACGTTGGGTGCCCGGGGGATCCCGCCTACGGGGCTATAAACTCATCTTT. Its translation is CALGEALFLRWVPGGSRLRGYKLIF.

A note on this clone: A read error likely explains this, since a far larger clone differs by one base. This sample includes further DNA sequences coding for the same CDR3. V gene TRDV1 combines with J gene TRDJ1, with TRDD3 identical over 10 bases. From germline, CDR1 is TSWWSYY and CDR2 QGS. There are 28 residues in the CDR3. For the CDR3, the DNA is TGTGCTCTTGGGGAACTTGCCCGAAAAGGGCTTGGGGGATACCCCCTCGATTCCGGTACCCTTTACACCGATAAGCTCATCTTT. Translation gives CALGELARKGLGGYPLDSGTLYTDKLIF.

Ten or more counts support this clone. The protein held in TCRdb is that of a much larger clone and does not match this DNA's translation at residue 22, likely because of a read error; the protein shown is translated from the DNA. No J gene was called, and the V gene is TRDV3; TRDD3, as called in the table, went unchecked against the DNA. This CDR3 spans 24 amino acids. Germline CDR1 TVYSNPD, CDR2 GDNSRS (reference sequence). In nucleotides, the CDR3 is TGTGCCTTTAGATTCTACCGGAACTACGAGGGAATTTACTGGGGGATAGTGGTTAGAGCACAACCCTTCTTT. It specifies CAFRFYRNYEGIYWGIVVRAQPFF.

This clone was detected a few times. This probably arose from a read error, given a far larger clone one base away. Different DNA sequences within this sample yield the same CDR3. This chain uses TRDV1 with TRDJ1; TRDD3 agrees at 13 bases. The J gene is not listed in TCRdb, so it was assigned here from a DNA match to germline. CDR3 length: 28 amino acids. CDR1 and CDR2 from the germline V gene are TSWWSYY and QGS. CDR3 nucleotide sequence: TGTGCTCTTGGGGAACTTAGTCATGGGTTCCTAAGGGAGCCGTACTGGGGGATACGTAGGGCGTACACCGACAAACTCATCTTT. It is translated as CALGELSHGFLREPYWGIRRAYTDKLIF.

CDR3: CALGEAFLPYWGIRYDKLIF. The CDR3 nucleotides read TGTGCTCTTGGGGAGGCCTTCCTACCTTACTGGGGGATACGCTACGATAAACTCATCTTT. V usage is TRDV1 and J usage is TRDJ1; 13 bases are shared with TRDD3. No J gene was available from TCRdb, and it was assigned here by a germline match of the DNA. The germline V gene has CDR1 TSWWSYY and CDR2 QGS. V was clipped by 3 bases and J by 4 bases; unmatched bases: 17. The CDR3 loop spans 20 amino acids.

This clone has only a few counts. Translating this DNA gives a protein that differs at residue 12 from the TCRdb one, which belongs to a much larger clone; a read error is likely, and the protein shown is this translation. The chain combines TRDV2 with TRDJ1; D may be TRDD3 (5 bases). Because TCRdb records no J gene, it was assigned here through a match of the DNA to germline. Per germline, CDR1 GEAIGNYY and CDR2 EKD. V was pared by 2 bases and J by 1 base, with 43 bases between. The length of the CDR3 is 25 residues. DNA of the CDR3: TGTGCCTGTGACAAGGCCTGTGTTCTCCCGAGGTGCTGGGCCTCGCCCCTATGGGGCACCGATAAACTCATCTTT. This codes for CACDKACVLPRCWASPLWGTDKLIF.

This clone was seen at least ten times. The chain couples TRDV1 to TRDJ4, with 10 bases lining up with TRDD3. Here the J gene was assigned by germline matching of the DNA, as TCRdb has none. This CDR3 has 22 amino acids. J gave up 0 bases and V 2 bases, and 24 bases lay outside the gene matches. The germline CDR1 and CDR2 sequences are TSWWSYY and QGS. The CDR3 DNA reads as TGTGCTCTTGGGGAAAGCCTACCTCGGTGGGGAACTGGGGGATTCTCGGCCAGACCCCTGATCTTT. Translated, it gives CALGESLPRWGTGGFSARPLIF.

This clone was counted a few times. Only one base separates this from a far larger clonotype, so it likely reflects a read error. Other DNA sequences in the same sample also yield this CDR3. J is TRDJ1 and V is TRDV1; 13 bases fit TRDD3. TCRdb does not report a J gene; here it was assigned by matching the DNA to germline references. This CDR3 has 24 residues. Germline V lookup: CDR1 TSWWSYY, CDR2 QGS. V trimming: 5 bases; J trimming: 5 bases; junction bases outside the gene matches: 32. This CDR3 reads CALGPTTFGRTGGYASLGGDKLIF. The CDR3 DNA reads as TGTGCTCTTGGGCCTACGACCTTCGGTCGTACTGGGGGATACGCGTCCTTGGGTGGGGATAAACTCATCTTT.

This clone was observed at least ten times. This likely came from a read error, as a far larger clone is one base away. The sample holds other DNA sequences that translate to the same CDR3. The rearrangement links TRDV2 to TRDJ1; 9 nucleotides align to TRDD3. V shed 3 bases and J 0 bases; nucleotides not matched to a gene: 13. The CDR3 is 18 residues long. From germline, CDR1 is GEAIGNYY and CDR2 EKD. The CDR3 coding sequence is TGTGCCTGTGACCATTCTTCACTGGGGGACCCGTACACCGATAAACTCATCTTT. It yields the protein CACDHSSLGDPYTDKLIF.

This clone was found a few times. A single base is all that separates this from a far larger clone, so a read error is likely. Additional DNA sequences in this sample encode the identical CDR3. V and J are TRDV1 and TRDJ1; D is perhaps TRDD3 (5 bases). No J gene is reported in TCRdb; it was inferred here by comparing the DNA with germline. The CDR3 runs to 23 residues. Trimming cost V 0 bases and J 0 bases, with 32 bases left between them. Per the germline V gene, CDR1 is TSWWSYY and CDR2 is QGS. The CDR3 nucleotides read TGTGCTCTTGGGGAACTCGCCACGTCGCTTGGAGGGATCTCTAGGGGGTACACCGATAAACTCATCTTT. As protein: CALGELATSLGGISRGYTDKLIF.

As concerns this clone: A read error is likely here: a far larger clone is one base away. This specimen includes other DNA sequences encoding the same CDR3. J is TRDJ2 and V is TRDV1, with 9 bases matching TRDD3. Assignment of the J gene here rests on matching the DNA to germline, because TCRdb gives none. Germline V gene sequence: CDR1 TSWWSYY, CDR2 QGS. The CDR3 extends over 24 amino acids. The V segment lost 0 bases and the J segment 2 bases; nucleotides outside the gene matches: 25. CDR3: CALGELPHELTNRGIQKLTAQLFF. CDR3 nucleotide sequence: TGTGCTCTTGGGGAACTTCCCCATGAACTTACCAACCGGGGGATACAAAAGTTGACAGCACAACTCTTCTTT.

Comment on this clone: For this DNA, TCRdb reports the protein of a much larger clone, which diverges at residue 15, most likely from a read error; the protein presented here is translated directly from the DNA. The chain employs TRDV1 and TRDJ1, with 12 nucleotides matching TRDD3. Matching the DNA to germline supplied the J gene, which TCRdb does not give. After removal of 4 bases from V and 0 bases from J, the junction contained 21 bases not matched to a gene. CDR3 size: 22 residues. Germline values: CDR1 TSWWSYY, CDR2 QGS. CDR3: CALGGIAPPNWGILLNTDKLIF. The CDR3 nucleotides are TGTGCTCTTGGGGGAATAGCACCCCCTAACTGGGGGATACTCCTCAACACCGATAAACTCATCTTT.

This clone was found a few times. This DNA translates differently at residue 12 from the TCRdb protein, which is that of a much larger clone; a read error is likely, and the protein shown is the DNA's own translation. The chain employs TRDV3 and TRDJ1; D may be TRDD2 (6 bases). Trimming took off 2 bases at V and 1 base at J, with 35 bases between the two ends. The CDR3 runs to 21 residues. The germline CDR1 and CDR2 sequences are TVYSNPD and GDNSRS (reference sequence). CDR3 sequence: CAFVGPSPILEPPGATDKLIF. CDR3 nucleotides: TGTGCCTTTGTGGGACCTTCCCCAATCCTCGAACCACCCGGAGCCACCGATAAACTCATCTTT.